This T cell receptor (beta chain) was identified in a study of T cell responses to AZD1222 COVID-19 vaccine. The CDR3 loop spans 14 amino acids. Sequencing was performed with immunoSEQ multiplex PCR; in TCRdb, only in-frame clones are kept and a portion is missing. Altogether 89,000 or so clones are present, about 89% being singletons, with the ten largest covering around a tenth. Specimen: peripheral blood, collected 28 days after the second AZD1222 dose. This clonotype was obtained from an adult who received the AZD1222 COVID-19 vaccine. This chain joins TRBV21-1 and TRBJ1-4; the table's D call, TRBD1, has no DNA check behind it. TRBV21-1 is noted as a pseudogene. The DNA for the CDR3 is TGTGCCAGCAGCAATCCCCAGGGTGGTGAAAAACTGTTTTTT. The encoded protein is CASSNPQGGEKLFF.